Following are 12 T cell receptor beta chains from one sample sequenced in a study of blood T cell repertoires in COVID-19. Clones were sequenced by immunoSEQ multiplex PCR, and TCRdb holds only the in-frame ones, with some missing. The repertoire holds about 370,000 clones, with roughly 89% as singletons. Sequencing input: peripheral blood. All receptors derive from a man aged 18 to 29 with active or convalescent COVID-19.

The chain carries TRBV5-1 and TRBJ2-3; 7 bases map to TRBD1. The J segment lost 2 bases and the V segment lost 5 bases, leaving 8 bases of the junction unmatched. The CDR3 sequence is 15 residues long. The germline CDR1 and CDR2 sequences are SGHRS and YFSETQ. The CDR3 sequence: CASRKGTASTDTQYF. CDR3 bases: TGCGCCAGCAGAAAAGGGACAGCCTCCACAGATACGCAGTATTTT.

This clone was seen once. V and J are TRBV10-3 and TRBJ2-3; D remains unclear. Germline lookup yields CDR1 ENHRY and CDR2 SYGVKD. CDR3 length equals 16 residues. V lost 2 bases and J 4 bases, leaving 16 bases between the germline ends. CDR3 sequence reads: CAISEPTSSTPDTQYF. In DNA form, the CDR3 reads TGTGCCATCAGTGAGCCCACCTCGAGTACGCCAGATACGCAGTATTTT.

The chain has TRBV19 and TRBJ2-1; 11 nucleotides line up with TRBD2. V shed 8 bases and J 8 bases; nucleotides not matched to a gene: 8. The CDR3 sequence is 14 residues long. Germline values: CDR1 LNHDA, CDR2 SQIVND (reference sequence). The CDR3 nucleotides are TGTGCCAGTGCTAGACTAGCGGGAAGCTATGAGCAGTTCTTC. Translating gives CASARLAGSYEQFF.

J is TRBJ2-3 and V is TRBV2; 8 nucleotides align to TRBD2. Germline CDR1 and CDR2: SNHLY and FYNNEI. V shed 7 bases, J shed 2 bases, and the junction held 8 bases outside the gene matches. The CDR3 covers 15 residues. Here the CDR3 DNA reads TGTGCCAGCAACCGGGGGGGTAGAGACACAGATACGCAGTATTTT. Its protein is CASNRGGRDTDTQYF.

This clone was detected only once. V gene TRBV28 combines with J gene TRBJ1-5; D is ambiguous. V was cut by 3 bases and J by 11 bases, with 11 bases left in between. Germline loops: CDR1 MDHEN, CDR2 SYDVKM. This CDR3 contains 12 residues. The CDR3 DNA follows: TGTGCCAGCAGTTTGAGGGATCGAACCCAGCATTTT. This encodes CASSLRDRTQHF.

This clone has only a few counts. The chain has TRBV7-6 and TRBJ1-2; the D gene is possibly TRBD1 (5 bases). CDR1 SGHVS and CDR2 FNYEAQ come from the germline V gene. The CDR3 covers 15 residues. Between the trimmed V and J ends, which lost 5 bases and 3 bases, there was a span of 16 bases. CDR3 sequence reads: CASSPLSRADYGYTF. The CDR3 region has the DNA TGTGCCAGCAGCCCCCTCAGCAGGGCAGACTATGGCTACACCTTC. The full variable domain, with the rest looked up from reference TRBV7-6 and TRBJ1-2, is GAGVSQSPRYKVTKRGQDVALRCDPISGHVSLYWYRQALGQGPEFLTYFNYEAQQDKSGLPNDRFSAERPEGSISTLTIQRTEQRDSAMYRCASSPLSRADYGYTFGSGTRLTVV.

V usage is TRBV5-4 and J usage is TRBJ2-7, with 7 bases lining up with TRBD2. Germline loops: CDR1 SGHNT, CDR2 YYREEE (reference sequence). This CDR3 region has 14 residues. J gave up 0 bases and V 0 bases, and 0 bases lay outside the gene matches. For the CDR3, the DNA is TGTGCCAGCAGCTTGGGGACTAGCTCCTACGAGCAGTACTTC. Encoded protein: CASSLGTSSYEQYF.

This CDR3 is CASLGHFPGTEAFF. In DNA, the CDR3 is TGTGCCAGCCTCGGACATTTCCCGGGCACTGAAGCTTTCTTT. The chain links TRBV25-1 to TRBJ1-1; maybe TRBD1 (5 bases). Trimming removed 8 bases at V and 4 bases at J, with 17 bases between. The germline CDR1 and CDR2 sequences are MGHDK and SYGVNS. This CDR3 is 14 amino acids long.

The DNA of the CDR3 is TGTGCCAGCAGCCGGGGACAGGGCAATGAGCAGTTCTTC. It encodes CASSRGQGNEQFF. V gene TRBV7-3 combines with J gene TRBJ2-1; 9 positions agree with TRBD1. CDR3 length equals 13 residues. Germline CDR1 reads SGHTA; CDR2 reads FQGTGA. With V trimmed by 5 bases and J by 6 bases, 2 bases remained unmatched. The full variable domain, completed using reference TRBV7-3 and TRBJ2-1, is GAGVSQTPSNKVTEKGKYVELRCDPISGHTALYWYRQSLGQGPEFLIYFQGTGAADDSGLPNDRFFAVRPEGSVSTLKIQRTERGDSAVYLCASSRGQGNEQFFGPGTRLTVL.

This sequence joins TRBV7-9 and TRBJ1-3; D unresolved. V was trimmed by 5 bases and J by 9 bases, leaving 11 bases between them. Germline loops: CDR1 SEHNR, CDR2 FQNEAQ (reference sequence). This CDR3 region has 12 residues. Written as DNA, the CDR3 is TGTGCCAGCAGCCCCTTGGAGGGCACCATATATTTT. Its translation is CASSPLEGTIYF. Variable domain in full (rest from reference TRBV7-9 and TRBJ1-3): DTGVSQNPRHKITKRGQNVTFRCDPISEHNRLYWYRQTLGQGPEFLTYFQNEAQLEKSRLLSDRFSAERPKGSFSTLEIQRTEQGDSAMYLCASSPLEGTIYFGEGSWLTVV.

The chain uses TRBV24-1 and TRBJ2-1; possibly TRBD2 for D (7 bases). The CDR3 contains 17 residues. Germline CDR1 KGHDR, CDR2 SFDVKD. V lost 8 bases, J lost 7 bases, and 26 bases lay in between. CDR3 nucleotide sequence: TGTGCCACCACGCCCAGCCCGGGGGGCGCCGGATATAATGAGCAGTTCTTC. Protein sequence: CATTPSPGGAGYNEQFF.

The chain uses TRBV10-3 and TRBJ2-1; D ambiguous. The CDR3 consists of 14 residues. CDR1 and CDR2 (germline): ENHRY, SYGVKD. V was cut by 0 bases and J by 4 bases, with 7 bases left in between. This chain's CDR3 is CAISESEQYNEQFF. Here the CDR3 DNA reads TGTGCCATCAGTGAGTCAGAGCAATACAATGAGCAGTTCTTC.